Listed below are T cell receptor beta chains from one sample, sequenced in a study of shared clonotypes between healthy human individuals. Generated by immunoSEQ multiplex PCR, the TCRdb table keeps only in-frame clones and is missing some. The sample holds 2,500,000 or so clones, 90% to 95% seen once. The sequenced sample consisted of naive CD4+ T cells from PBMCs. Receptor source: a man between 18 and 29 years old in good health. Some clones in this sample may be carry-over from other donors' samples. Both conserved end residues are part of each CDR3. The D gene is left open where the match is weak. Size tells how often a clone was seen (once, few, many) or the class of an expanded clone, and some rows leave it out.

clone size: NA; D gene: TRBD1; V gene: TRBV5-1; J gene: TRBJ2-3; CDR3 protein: CASSLKGTGTGVVDTQYF; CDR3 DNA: TGCGCCAGCAGCCTTAAGGGGACCGGGACAGGGGTGGTAGATACGCAGTATTTT
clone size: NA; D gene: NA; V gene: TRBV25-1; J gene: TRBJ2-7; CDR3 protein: CASSKSGPYEQYF; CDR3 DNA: TGTGCCAGCAGTAAAAGCGGACCCTACGAGCAGTACTTC
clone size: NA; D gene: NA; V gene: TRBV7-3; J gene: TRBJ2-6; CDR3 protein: CASSPTSSGANVLTF; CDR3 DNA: TGTGCCAGCAGCCCGACTTCCTCTGGGGCCAACGTCCTGACTTTC
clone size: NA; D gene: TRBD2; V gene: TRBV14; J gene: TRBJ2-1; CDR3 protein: CASSQARTSGYNEQFF; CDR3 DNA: TGTGCCAGCAGCCAAGCAAGGACTAGCGGCTACAATGAGCAGTTCTTC
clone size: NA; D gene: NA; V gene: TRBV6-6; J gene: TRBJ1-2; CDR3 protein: CASRLDLRDGYTF; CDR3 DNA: TGTGCCAGCAGGCTGGATCTCAGGGATGGCTACACCTTC
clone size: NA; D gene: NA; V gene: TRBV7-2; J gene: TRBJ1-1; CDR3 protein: CASSVRDKAFF; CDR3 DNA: TGTGCCAGCAGCGTTCGGGACAAAGCTTTCTTT
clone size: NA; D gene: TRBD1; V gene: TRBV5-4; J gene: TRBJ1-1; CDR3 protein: CASSLQGRGAFF; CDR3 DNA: TGTGCCAGCAGTTTACAGGGCAGGGGGGCTTTCTTT
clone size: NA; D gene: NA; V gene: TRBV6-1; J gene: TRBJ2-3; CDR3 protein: CASSYVPAGDTQYF; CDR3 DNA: TGTGCCAGCTCCTACGTCCCTGCTGGAGATACGCAGTATTTT
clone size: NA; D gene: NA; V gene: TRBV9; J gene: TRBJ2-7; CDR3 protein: CASSVAEGLFYEQYF; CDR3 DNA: TGTGCCAGCAGCGTAGCTGAGGGACTTTTCTACGAGCAGTACTTC
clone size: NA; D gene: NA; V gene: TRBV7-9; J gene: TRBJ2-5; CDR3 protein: CASSSTDRSQETQYF; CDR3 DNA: TGTGCCAGCAGCTCGACCGACAGGTCTCAAGAGACCCAGTACTTC
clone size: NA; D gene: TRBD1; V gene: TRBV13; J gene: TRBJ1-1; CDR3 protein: CASRLGQGGITEAFF; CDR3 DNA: TGTGCCAGCAGGTTGGGACAGGGAGGGATAACTGAAGCTTTCTTT
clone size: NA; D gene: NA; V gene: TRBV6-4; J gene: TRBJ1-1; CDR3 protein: CASRPQGGDTEAFF; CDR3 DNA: TGTGCCAGCAGGCCCCAGGGCGGGGACACTGAAGCTTTCTTT
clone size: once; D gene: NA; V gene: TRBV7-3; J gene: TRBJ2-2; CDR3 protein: CASSFASGTGELFF; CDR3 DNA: TGTGCCAGCAGCTTTGCCAGCGGCACCGGGGAGCTGTTTTTT
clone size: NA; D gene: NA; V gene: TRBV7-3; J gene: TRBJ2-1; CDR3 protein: CASSKVGLHNEQFF; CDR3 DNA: TGTGCCAGCAGCAAAGTGGGGCTCCACAATGAGCAGTTCTTC
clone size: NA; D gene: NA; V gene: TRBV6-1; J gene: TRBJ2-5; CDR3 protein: CASRGWGKETQYF; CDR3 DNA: TGTGCCAGCAGGGGATGGGGCAAAGAGACCCAGTACTTC
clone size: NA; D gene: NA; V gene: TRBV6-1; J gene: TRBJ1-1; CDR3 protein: CASSEPDTFPFF; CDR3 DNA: TGTGCCAGCAGTGAACCGGACACGTTCCCTTTCTTT
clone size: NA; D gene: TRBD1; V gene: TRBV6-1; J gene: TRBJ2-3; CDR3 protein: CASRTGQDGDTQYF; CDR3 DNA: TGTGCCAGCAGGACGGGACAGGACGGGGATACGCAGTATTTT
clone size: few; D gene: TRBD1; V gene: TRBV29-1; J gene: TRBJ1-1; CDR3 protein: CSVAGQGIAMNTEAFF; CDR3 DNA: TGCAGCGTAGCTGGACAGGGAATCGCCATGAACACTGAAGCTTTCTTT
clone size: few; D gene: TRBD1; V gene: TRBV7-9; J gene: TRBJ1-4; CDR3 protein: CASSQGTGGEKLFF; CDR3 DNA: TGTGCCAGCAGCCAGGGGACAGGCGGAGAAAAACTGTTTTTT
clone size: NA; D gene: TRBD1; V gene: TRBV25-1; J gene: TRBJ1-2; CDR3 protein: CASSEFTGASTYGYTF; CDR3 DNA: TGTGCCAGCAGTGAGTTCACAGGGGCTAGTACCTATGGCTACACCTTC
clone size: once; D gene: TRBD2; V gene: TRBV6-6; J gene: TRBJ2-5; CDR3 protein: CASSPGGLAGETQYF; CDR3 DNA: TGTGCCAGCAGCCCGGGGGGGCTAGCCGGTGAGACCCAGTACTTC
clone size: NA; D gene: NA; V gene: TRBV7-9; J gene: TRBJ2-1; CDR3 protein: CASSEPGLRNEQFF; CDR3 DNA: TGTGCCAGCAGCGAGCCGGGACTCCGCAATGAGCAGTTCTTC
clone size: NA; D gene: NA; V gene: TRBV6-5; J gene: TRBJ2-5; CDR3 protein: CASSYRGFASGETQYF; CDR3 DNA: TGTGCCAGCAGTTACAGGGGATTTGCCTCAGGAGAGACCCAGTACTTC
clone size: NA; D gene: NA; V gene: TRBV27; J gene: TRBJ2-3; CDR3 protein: CASSPHTDTQYF; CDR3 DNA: TGTGCCAGCAGTCCCCACACAGATACGCAGTATTTT
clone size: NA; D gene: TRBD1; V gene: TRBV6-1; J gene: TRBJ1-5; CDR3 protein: CASSLDRAHDQPQHF; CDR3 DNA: TGTGCCAGCAGTCTGGACAGGGCGCACGATCAGCCCCAGCATTTT
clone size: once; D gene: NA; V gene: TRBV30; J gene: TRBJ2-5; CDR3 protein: CAWRRVQTQYF; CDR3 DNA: TGTGCCTGGAGACGGGTTCAGACCCAGTACTTC
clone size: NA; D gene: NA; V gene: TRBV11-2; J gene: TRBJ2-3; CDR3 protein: CASSPMAGISVHTQYF; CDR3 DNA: TGTGCCAGCAGCCCAATGGCAGGGATAAGCGTACATACGCAGTATTTT
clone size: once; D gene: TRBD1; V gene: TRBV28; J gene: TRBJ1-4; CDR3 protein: CASRKRGQPNEKLFF; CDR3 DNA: TGTGCCAGCAGGAAAAGGGGACAGCCTAATGAAAAACTGTTTTTT
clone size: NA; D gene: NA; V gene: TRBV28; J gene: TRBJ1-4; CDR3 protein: CASSLWGQGEQKLFF; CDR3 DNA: TGTGCCAGCAGTTTATGGGGGCAGGGTGAGCAAAAACTGTTTTTT
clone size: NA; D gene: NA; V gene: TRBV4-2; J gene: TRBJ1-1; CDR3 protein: CASSQDRAGRAEAFF; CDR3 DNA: TGTGCCAGCAGCCAAGATCGGGCAGGGAGAGCTGAAGCTTTCTTT
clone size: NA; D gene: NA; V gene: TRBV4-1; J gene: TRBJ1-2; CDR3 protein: CASSQDVEGTNYGYTF; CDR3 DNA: TGCGCCAGCAGCCAAGATGTGGAGGGCACAAACTATGGCTACACCTTC
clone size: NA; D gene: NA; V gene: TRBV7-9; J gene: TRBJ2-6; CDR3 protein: CASSLAGSAGANVLTF; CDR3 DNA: TGTGCCAGCAGCTTAGCAGGGTCTGCTGGGGCCAACGTCCTGACTTTC
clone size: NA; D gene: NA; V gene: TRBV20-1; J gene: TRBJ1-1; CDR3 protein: CSAGRTEAFF; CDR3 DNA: TGCAGTGCCGGAAGAACTGAAGCTTTCTTT
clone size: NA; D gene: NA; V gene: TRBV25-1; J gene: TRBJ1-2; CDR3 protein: CASSEYVPDRLKGYTF; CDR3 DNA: TGTGCCAGCAGTGAATACGTCCCGGACCGCCTCAAGGGCTACACCTTC
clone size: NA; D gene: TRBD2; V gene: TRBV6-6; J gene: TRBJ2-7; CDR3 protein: CASSYSGGKAYEQYF; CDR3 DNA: TGTGCCAGCAGTTACTCCGGGGGGAAGGCCTACGAGCAGTACTTC
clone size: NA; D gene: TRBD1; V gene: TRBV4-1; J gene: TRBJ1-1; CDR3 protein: CASTPPGQGMRTEAFF; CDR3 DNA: TGCGCCAGCACTCCCCCGGGACAGGGGATGAGGACTGAAGCTTTCTTT
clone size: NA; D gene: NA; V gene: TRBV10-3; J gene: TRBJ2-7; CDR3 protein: CAISDPPEKLAYEQYF; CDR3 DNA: TGTGCCATCAGTGACCCCCCGGAGAAGCTAGCCTACGAGCAGTACTTC
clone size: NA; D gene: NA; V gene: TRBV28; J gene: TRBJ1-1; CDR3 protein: CASSSPTGRNTEAFF; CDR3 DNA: TGTGCCAGCAGTTCTCCAACAGGGCGGAACACTGAAGCTTTCTTT
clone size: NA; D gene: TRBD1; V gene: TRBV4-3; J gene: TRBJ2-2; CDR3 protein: CASSQNRGRGTTGELFF; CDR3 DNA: TGCGCCAGCAGCCAGAACCGGGGCAGGGGGACCACCGGGGAGCTGTTTTTT
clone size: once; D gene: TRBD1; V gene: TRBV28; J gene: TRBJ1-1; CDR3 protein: CARGGTGEANTEAFF; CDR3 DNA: TGTGCCAGGGGGGGTACAGGGGAGGCGAACACTGAAGCTTTCTTT
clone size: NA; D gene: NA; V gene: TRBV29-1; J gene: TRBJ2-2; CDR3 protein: CSVLRALSGELFF; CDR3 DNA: TGCAGCGTCCTTCGGGCATTATCCGGGGAGCTGTTTTTT
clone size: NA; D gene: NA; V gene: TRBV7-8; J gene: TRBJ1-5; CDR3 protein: CASSFSRQPQHF; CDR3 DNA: TGTGCCAGCAGCTTCTCTCGACAGCCCCAGCATTTT
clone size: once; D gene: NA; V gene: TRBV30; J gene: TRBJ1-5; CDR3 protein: CAWSSGYQPQHF; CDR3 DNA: TGTGCCTGGAGTTCGGGGTATCAGCCCCAGCATTTT
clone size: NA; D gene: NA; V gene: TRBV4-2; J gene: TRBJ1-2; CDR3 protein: CASSQDEGLGGRYGYTF; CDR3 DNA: TGTGCCAGCAGCCAAGATGAGGGTCTTGGGGGACGCTATGGCTACACCTTC
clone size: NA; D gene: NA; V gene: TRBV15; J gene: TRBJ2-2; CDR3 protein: CATSRGRTETNTGELFF; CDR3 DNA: TGTGCCACCAGCAGAGGCAGGACGGAGACGAACACCGGGGAGCTGTTTTTT
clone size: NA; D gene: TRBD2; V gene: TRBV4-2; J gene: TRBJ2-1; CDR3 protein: CASSQAGASGTYNEQFF; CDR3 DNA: TGTGCCAGCAGCCAAGCGGGGGCTAGCGGGACCTACAATGAGCAGTTCTTC
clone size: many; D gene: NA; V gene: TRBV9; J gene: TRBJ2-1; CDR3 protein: CASSVDGVPYNEQFF; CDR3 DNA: TGTGCCAGCAGCGTAGACGGGGTCCCCTACAATGAGCAGTTCTTC
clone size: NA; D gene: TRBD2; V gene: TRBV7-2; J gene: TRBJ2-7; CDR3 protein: CASSAGTSGGSPYEQYF; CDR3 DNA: TGTGCCAGCAGCGCCGGGACTAGCGGAGGCAGTCCCTACGAGCAGTACTTC
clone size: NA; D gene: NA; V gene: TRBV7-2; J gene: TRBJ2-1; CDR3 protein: CASSFFPGAEQFF; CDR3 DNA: TGTGCCAGCAGCTTCTTTCCGGGAGCTGAGCAGTTCTTC
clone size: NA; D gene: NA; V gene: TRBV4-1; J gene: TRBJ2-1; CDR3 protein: CASSLSGGVYNEQFF; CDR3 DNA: TGCGCCAGCAGCCTCAGTGGCGGGGTCTACAATGAGCAGTTCTTC